The 23 T cell receptor beta chains in this list originate from one sample, sequenced in a study of response to subunit inactivated influenza vaccine. TCRdb processed the RT-PCR reads anew with MiXCR; each CDR3 protein has one entry. The repertoire has 500,000 to 600,000 distinct CDR3 sequences, around 13% of them found once; the top ten carry around 10%. Source: PBMCs from blood, taken approximately 13 days after vaccination. These receptors were obtained from a man aged 45-60 years who received an inactivated influenza vaccine.

This clonotype was detected only a few times. The V and J genes are TRBV20-1 and TRBJ2-7; possibly TRBD2 for D (6 bases). The V gene's germline CDR1 is DFQATT and CDR2 SNEGSKA (reference sequence). V dropped 0 bases and J dropped 3 bases, with 18 bases sitting between them. The CDR3 extends over 16 amino acids. DNA for the CDR3: TGCAGTGCTAGAGATGTCGGGGGTAGTCAGGTCTACGAGCAGTACTTC. It codes for CSARDVGGSQVYEQYF.

This clonotype occurred many times. The J gene is TRBJ2-3, the V gene TRBV7-2; D remains unclear. The V gene's germline CDR1 is SGHTA and CDR2 FQGNSA. Trimming shortened V by 1 base and J by 5 bases, and 4 bases separated the two germline ends. The CDR3 extends over 12 amino acids. CDR3 sequence (DNA): TGTGCCAGCAGCTTAGTGAGAGATACGCAGTATTTT. It is translated as CASSLVRDTQYF.

In this sample, this clonotype turned up a few times. The rearrangement joins TRBV12-3 or TRBV12-4 to TRBJ2-3; unclear D gene. Trimming removed 7 bases from V and 0 bases from J, with 8 bases in between. The CDR3 consists of 13 residues. For the CDR3, the DNA is TGTGCCAGCACCTTCAGCAGCACAGATACGCAGTATTTT. This codes for CASTFSSTDTQYF.

The table lists this clonotype with a few counts. The rearrangement links TRBV3-1 to TRBJ2-1; TRBD2 matches at 7 bases. The CDR3 is made up of 13 amino acids. From germline, CDR1 is LGHDT and CDR2 YNNKEL (reference sequence). Trimming cost V 1 base and J 14 bases; bases outside gene matches: 8. The CDR3 here is CASSQVVSGNEFF. In DNA form, the CDR3 reads TGTGCCAGCAGCCAAGTGGTAAGCGGGAATGAGTTCTTC.

The chain carries TRBV6-2 or TRBV6-3 and TRBJ2-1; 7 bases are shared with TRBD1. After removal of 5 bases from V and 3 bases from J, the junction contained 10 bases not matched to a gene. This CDR3 region has 16 residues. Germline CDR1 and CDR2: MNHEY and SVGEGT. The CDR3 DNA sequence: TGTGCCAGCAGTGATAGAAAGGGGGCCGGCTACAATGAGCAGTTCTTC. Translation gives CASSDRKGAGYNEQFF.

This clonotype was seen more than once but under ten times. The gene calls are TRBV7-8 and TRBJ1-6; D is unclear. The CDR3 length is 16 residues. Trimming shortened V by 2 bases and J by 7 bases, and 15 bases separated the two germline ends. Germline CDR1 and CDR2: SGHVS and FQNEAQ. CDR3 coding DNA: TGTGCCAGCAGCTTACCCGGACGGGTATCGAATTCACCCCTCCACTTT. As protein: CASSLPGRVSNSPLHF.

This clonotype has a handful of counts. CDR3 amino acids: CASSQTVSGTYEQYF. The CDR3 DNA follows: TGTGCCAGCAGCCAGACAGTTAGCGGAACTTACGAGCAGTACTTC. The chain recombines TRBV4-2 with TRBJ2-7, with D perhaps TRBD2 (6 bases). The CDR3 is 15 amino acids. Germline V lookup: CDR1 LGHNA, CDR2 YNFKEQ. Trimming took off 3 bases at V and 4 bases at J, with 16 bases between the two ends.

The chain is built from TRBV20-1 and TRBJ1-1, with unresolved D. This CDR3 has 14 amino acids. V was cut by 4 bases and J by 1 base, with 13 bases left in between. Germline CDR1 and CDR2: DFQATT and SNEGSKA (reference sequence). This CDR3 reads CSATPGHRNTEAFF. For the CDR3, the DNA is TGCAGTGCTACCCCGGGCCACCGGAACACTGAAGCTTTCTTT.

This clonotype was counted only a few times. The chain links TRBV6-2 or TRBV6-3 to TRBJ2-7; a possible D gene is TRBD1 (6 bases). Trimming removed 8 bases from V and 0 bases from J, with 8 bases in between. Germline values: CDR1 MNHEY, CDR2 SVGEGT. The length of the CDR3 is 12 residues. The CDR3 DNA reads TGTGCCAGCGAGGACAGCTCCTACGAGCAGTACTTC. Translating gives CASEDSSYEQYF.

In this sample, this clonotype turned up a few times. The chain recombines TRBV10-3 with TRBJ2-7; possible D gene TRBD2, 6 bases. The CDR3 is made up of 13 amino acids. V lost 3 bases, J lost 0 bases, and 6 bases lay in between. Germline V gene data show CDR1 as ENHRY and CDR2 as SYGVKD. This chain's CDR3 is CAISEAGSYEQYF. DNA of the CDR3: TGTGCCATCAGTGAAGCGGGCTCCTACGAGCAGTACTTC.

V usage is TRBV5-1 and J usage is TRBJ2-2; 14 nucleotides align to TRBD2. The germline CDR1 and CDR2 sequences are SGHRS and YFSETQ. The CDR3 consists of 19 residues. After removal of 7 bases from V and 0 bases from J, the junction contained 11 bases not matched to a gene. The CDR3 reads CASRMTSGRGLSNTGELFF. The CDR3 coding sequence is TGCGCCAGCCGGATGACTAGCGGGAGGGGCCTATCGAACACCGGGGAGCTGTTTTTT.

This clonotype was seen only a few times. The V gene is TRBV7-8, the J gene TRBJ2-1; D gene unclear. The CDR3 is 16 residues long. Germline-derived CDR1 and CDR2 are SGHVS and FQNEAQ. With 2 bases removed from V and 0 bases from J, the gap between germline ends came to 11 bases. CDR3 nucleotide sequence: TGTGCCAGCAGCTTAAGTTCCTGGAGCTCCTACAATGAGCAGTTCTTC. Translation gives CASSLSSWSSYNEQFF. The variable domain in full, with the rest retrieved from reference TRBV7-8 and TRBJ2-1, is GAGVSQSPRYKVAKRGQDVALRCDPISGHVSLFWYQQALGQGPEFLTYFQNEAQLDKSGLPSDRFFAERPEGSVSTLKIQRTQQEDSAVYLCASSLSSWSSYNEQFFGPGTRLTVL.

Ten or more counts support this clonotype. The rearrangement joins TRBV5-1 to TRBJ2-2; D gene uncertain. The V and J ends lost 2 bases and 3 bases respectively, with 8 bases between them. Per germline, CDR1 SGHRS and CDR2 YFSETQ. The CDR3 extends over 14 amino acids. DNA of the CDR3: TGCGCCAGCAGCTTTTTTGGGGACACCGGGGAGCTGTTTTTT. Translating gives CASSFFGDTGELFF.

The J gene is TRBJ1-1, the V gene TRBV9, with no clear D. V lost 0 bases and J lost 5, with 11 bases in between. CDR1 is SGDLS, CDR2 YYNGEE, per germline. The CDR3 totals 14 residues. The CDR3 bases are TGTGCCAGCAGCGTAGAGGCAGGAGGGACTGAAGCTTTCTTT. Residues: CASSVEAGGTEAFF.

This clonotype was detected once. The V call is TRBV20-1, the J call TRBJ2-3, with no clear D. Trimming shortened V by 4 bases and J by 4 bases, and 15 bases separated the two germline ends. CDR1 DFQATT and CDR2 SNEGSKA come from the germline V gene (reference sequence). The CDR3 is made up of 14 amino acids. The CDR3 here is CSAKAPSGADTQYF. CDR3 nucleotides: TGCAGTGCTAAGGCCCCCTCCGGCGCAGATACGCAGTATTTT.

The V and J genes are TRBV27 and TRBJ2-5; TRBD1 agrees at 9 bases. The CDR3 runs 13 residues. CDR1 is MNHEY and CDR2 is SMNVEV in the germline V gene (reference sequence). The ends lost 9 bases at V and 5 bases at J; junction bases unmatched: 7. CDR3: CARVGQGAETQYF. The CDR3 bases are TGTGCCAGGGTGGGACAGGGAGCGGAGACCCAGTACTTC.

The J gene is TRBJ2-2, the V gene TRBV24-1; D ambiguous. Germline assignment: CDR1 KGHDR and CDR2 SFDVKD. The V gene lost 0 bases and the J gene lost 5 bases, with 9 bases spanning the gap. This CDR3 spans 15 amino acids. The CDR3 bases are TGTGCCACCAGTGATTTGAGACATCCGACCGGGGAGCTGTTTTTT. Translating gives CATSDLRHPTGELFF.

This clonotype was seen more than once but under ten times. V and J are TRBV11-1 and TRBJ2-1; 13 bases fit TRBD2. The CDR3 totals 19 residues. Per the germline V gene, CDR1 is SGHAT and CDR2 is FQDESV (reference sequence). The J segment lost 1 base and the V segment lost 4 bases, leaving 10 bases of the junction unmatched. The CDR3 bases are TGTGCCAGCAGCTCCGCAGATAGACTAGCGGGAGGTTCCTACAATGAGCAGTTCTTC. This sequence encodes CASSSADRLAGGSYNEQFF. The full variable domain, in which reference TRBV11-1 and TRBJ2-1 provide the parts outside the CDR3, is EAEVAQSPRYKITEKSQAVAFWCDPISGHATLYWYRQILGQGPELLVQFQDESVVDDSQLPKDRFSAERLKGVDSTLKIQPAELGDSAMYLCASSSADRLAGGSYNEQFFGPGTRLTVL.

This clonotype was observed a handful of times. The gene calls are TRBV20-1 and TRBJ2-1, with TRBD1 identical over 10 bases. V trimming: 1 base; J trimming: 8 bases; junction bases outside the gene matches: 5. CDR3 length equals 14 residues. Germline V gene lookup returns CDR1 DFQATT and CDR2 SNEGSKA (reference sequence). CDR3 in amino acids: CSARAPGQGHEQFF. Written as DNA, the CDR3 is TGCAGTGCTAGAGCTCCGGGACAGGGGCATGAGCAGTTCTTC.

This clonotype was seen a single time. The genes are TRBV27 and TRBJ2-5, with D unclear. CDR3 length equals 16 residues. Per germline, CDR1 MNHEY and CDR2 SMNVEV (reference sequence). V was cut by 3 bases and J by 1 base, with 15 bases left in between. CDR3 region: CASSFRRAGFQETQYF. The DNA of the CDR3 is TGTGCCAGCAGTTTTCGACGGGCCGGATTCCAAGAGACCCAGTACTTC.

V is TRBV4-1 and J is TRBJ2-3; tentatively, D is TRBD2 (7 bases). V was pared by 5 bases and J by 3 bases, with 24 bases between. Germline CDR1 reads MGHRA; CDR2 reads YSYEKL. The CDR3 runs 18 residues. The CDR3 loop is CASSSQNHQGGGTDTQYF. CDR3 coding DNA: TGCGCCAGCAGCAGCCAAAATCACCAGGGAGGGGGAACAGATACGCAGTATTTT.

V and J are TRBV5-1 and TRBJ2-1; 10 nucleotides match TRBD2. CDR1 is SGHRS and CDR2 is YFSETQ in the germline V gene. The CDR3 is 16 residues long. J lost 4 bases, V lost 6 bases, and 10 bases had no gene match. The CDR3 region has the DNA TGCGCCAGCAAACAGGGGGGACTAGCGAGGTACAATGAGCAGTTCTTC. This encodes CASKQGGLARYNEQFF.

This clonotype was detected ten times or more. CDR3: CASSLRQGVSYEQYF. In nucleotides, the CDR3 is TGTGCCAGCAGCCTCCGTCAAGGGGTCTCCTACGAGCAGTACTTC. This rearrangement joins TRBV3-1 to TRBJ2-7; D perhaps matches TRBD1 (5 bases). The V gene's germline CDR1 is LGHDT and CDR2 YNNKEL (reference sequence). The CDR3 loop spans 15 amino acids. Trimming stripped 4 bases from V and 0 bases from J, with 13 bases between.